This T cell receptor beta chain was profiled in a study of T cells in Graves' hyperthyroidism and ophthalmopathy. Study observations and caveats: Blood also showed most of the thyroid clonotypes that were expanded above 0.001. Progression to ophthalmopathy was predicted a median of roughly 6.6 months early.

Ophthalmopathy in the patients scored at least 3 on Clinical Activity Score and at least 4 on NOSPECS grade, lasting under 3 months. Each diagnosis was grounded in clinical symptoms, serum thyroxine and TRAb, thyroid ultrasound, and orbital computed tomography. The TCR beta CDR3 regions underwent amplification using RNA transcripts as the source. Initially, a first-round RT-PCR of the TCR CDR3 employed the HTBI primer set. MiXCR was run by TCRdb on the multiplex PCR reads, yielding one entry per CDR3 protein. The table has approximately 570,000 distinct CDR3 sequences, roughly 21% seen once. The sample holds a few counts of this clonotype. What it binds is not known. V was pared by 2 bases and J by 4 bases, with 3 bases of the junction left unmatched. The germline V gene encodes CDR1 DFQATT and CDR2 SNEGSKA (reference sequence). The CDR3 runs 14 residues.

V and J are TRBV20-1 and TRBJ2-5; 11 positions match TRBD2. Specimen: blood. The TCR sequence derives from a man aged 35 to 55 with Graves' ophthalmopathy. The CDR3 is CSARLSGGGETQYF. CDR3 bases: TGCAGTGCTAGACTTAGCGGGGGGGGAGAGACCCAGTACTTC.